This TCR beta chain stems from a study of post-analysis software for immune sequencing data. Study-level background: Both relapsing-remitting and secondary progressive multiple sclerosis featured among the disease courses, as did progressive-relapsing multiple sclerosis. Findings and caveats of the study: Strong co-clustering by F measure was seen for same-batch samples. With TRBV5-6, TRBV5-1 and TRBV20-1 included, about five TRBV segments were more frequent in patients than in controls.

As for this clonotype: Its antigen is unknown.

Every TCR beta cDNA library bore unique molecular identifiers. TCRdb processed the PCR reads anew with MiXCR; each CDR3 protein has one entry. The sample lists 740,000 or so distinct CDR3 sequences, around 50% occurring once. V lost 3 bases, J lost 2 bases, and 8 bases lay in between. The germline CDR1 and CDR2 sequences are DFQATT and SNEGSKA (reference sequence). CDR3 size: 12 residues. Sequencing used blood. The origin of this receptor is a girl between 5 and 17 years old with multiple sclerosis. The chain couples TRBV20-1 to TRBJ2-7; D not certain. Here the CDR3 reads CSASSTAYEQYF. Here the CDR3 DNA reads TGCAGTGCTAGTAGCACAGCCTACGAGCAGTACTTC.